A single T cell receptor (beta chain) is shown here with its context. With V trimmed by 4 bases and J by 2 bases, 2 bases remained unmatched. CDR1 is SNHLY and CDR2 is FYNNEI in the germline V gene. This CDR3 region has 13 residues. Assay used: immunoSEQ multiplex PCR; TCRdb lists only in-frame clones, some missing. The sample carries around 200,000 clones, about 86% recorded once. This specimen belongs to a study of cytomegalovirus exposure and HLA in healthy donors. The chain uses TRBV2 and TRBJ2-7; 7 nucleotides match TRBD2. This TCR was sampled from a woman younger than 35 in good health and CMV-seropositive. What was sequenced was PBMCs. The CDR3 sequence: CASSVGTTYEQYF. In DNA form, the CDR3 reads TGTGCCAGCAGTGTGGGGACTACCTACGAGCAGTACTTC.